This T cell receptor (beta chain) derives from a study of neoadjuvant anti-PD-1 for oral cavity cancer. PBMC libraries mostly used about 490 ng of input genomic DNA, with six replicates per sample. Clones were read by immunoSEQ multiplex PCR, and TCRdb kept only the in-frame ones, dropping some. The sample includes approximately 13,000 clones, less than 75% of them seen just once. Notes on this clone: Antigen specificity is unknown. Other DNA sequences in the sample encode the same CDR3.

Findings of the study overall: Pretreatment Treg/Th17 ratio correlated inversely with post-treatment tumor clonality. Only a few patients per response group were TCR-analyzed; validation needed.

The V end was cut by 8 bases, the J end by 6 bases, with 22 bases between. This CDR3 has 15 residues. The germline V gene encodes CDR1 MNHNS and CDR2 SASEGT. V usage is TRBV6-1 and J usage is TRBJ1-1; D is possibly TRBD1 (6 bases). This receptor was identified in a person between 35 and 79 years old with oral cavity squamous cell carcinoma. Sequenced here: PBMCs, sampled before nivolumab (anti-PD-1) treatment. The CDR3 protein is CASSLGGRGGAEAFF. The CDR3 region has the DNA TGTGCCAGCTCCCTTGGTGGCAGGGGAGGTGCTGAAGCTTTCTTT.